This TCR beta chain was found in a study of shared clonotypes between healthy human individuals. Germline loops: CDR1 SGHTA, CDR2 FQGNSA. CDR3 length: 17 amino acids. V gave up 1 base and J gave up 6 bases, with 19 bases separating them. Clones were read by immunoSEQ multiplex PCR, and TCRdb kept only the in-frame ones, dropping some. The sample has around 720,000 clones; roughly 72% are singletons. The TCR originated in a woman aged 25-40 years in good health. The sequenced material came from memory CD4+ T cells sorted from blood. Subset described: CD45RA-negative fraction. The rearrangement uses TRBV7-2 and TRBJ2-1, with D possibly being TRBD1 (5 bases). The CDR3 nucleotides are TGTGCCAGCAGCTTAGGGGGCATTAGCCCAAGGGGCAATGAGCAGTTCTTC. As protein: CASSLGGISPRGNEQFF.